These 8 T cell receptor beta chains were all obtained from the same sample, sequenced in a study of cytomegalovirus exposure and HLA in healthy donors. The PCR was carried out with 60 Vbeta primers and 13 Jbeta primers. Data came from immunoSEQ multiplex PCR; TCRdb stores just in-frame clones and leaves some out. Of around 150,000 clones in the sample, 70% to 90% are singletons; the top ten hold 1.5% to 2%. The source material was PBMCs. The receptors come from a young woman in good health and CMV-seronegative.

The sample holds a few counts of this clone. The rearrangement links TRBV7-9 to TRBJ2-3, with 10 positions matching TRBD2. V was pared by 5 bases and J by 1 base, with 6 bases of the junction left unmatched. This CDR3 has 16 residues. CDR1 and CDR2 (germline): SEHNR, FQNEAQ (reference sequence). The CDR3 is CASSDRTSGGTDTQYF. The CDR3 nucleotides are TGTGCCAGCAGCGATAGGACTAGCGGAGGCACAGATACGCAGTATTTT. Full variable domain (remainder filled in from reference TRBV7-9 and TRBJ2-3): DTGVSQNPRHKITKRGQNVTFRCDPISEHNRLYWYRQTLGQGPEFLTYFQNEAQLEKSRLLSDRFSAERPKGSFSTLEIQRTEQGDSAMYLCASSDRTSGGTDTQYFGPGTRLTVL.

The rearrangement joins TRBV27 to TRBJ1-5, with 7 bases aligning to TRBD1. The CDR3 contains 15 residues. Germline V gene data show CDR1 as MNHEY and CDR2 as SMNVEV (reference sequence). J gave up 2 bases and V 6 bases, and 7 bases lay outside the gene matches. The CDR3 here is CASRTGSLGNQPQHF. Here the CDR3 DNA reads TGTGCCAGCAGGACAGGGAGTTTGGGCAATCAGCCCCAGCATTTT.

This rearrangement joins TRBV19 to TRBJ1-6, with a tentative D call TRBD1 (6 bases). V gave up 3 bases and J gave up 6 bases, with 18 bases separating them. The CDR3 covers 17 residues. Germline V CDR1 and CDR2: LNHDA, SQIVND (reference sequence). In DNA, the CDR3 is TGTGCCAGTAGTATCGGTTGGCAGGGGATTCTTAATTCACCCCTCCACTTT. This gives the protein CASSIGWQGILNSPLHF.

The chain uses TRBV19 and TRBJ1-2; 11 nucleotides match TRBD1. Germline CDR1 reads LNHDA; CDR2 reads SQIVND (reference sequence). J was trimmed by 7 bases and V by 8 bases; bases with no gene match: 0. The CDR3 runs to 11 residues. In nucleotides, the CDR3 is TGTGCCAGTGGGACAGGGGGTGGCTACACCTTC. It codes for CASGTGGGYTF.

The rearrangement joins TRBV11-2 to TRBJ1-2, with unresolved D. Germline CDR1 is SGHAT and CDR2 is FQNNGV. V was pared by 7 bases and J by 8 bases, with 11 bases between. The CDR3 contains 11 residues. CDR3 sequence (DNA): TGTGCCAGCAAAAACTATCGGGGCTACACCTTC. Encoded protein: CASKNYRGYTF.

V is TRBV19 and J is TRBJ1-1, with D maybe TRBD1 (5 bases). The CDR3 contains 14 residues. V lost 5 bases and J 5 bases, leaving 15 bases between the germline ends. CDR1 and CDR2 from the germline V gene are LNHDA and SQIVND (reference sequence). In nucleotides, the CDR3 is TGTGCCAGTAGTTTTGGGGACTCTTGGACTGAAGCTTTCTTT. Its translation is CASSFGDSWTEAFF.

The gene calls are TRBV27 and TRBJ2-1, with TRBD2 matching over 9 bases. The CDR3 totals 16 residues. In germline, CDR1 is MNHEY, CDR2 SMNVEV (reference sequence). V gave up 5 bases and J gave up 8 bases; unmatched junction bases: 13. The CDR3 nucleotides are TGTGCCAGCAGTCCCCTAGATAGCGGGAGATGGTATGAGCAGTTCTTC. Protein product: CASSPLDSGRWYEQFF.

This sequence joins TRBV5-1 and TRBJ2-1, with a tentative D call TRBD1 (5 bases). This CDR3 is 13 amino acids long. CDR1 and CDR2 from the germline V gene are SGHRS and YFSETQ. Trimming cost V 7 bases and J 4 bases, with 12 bases left between them. The CDR3 sequence is CASGSREYNEQFF. Here the CDR3 DNA reads TGCGCCAGCGGAAGCAGGGAATACAATGAGCAGTTCTTC.